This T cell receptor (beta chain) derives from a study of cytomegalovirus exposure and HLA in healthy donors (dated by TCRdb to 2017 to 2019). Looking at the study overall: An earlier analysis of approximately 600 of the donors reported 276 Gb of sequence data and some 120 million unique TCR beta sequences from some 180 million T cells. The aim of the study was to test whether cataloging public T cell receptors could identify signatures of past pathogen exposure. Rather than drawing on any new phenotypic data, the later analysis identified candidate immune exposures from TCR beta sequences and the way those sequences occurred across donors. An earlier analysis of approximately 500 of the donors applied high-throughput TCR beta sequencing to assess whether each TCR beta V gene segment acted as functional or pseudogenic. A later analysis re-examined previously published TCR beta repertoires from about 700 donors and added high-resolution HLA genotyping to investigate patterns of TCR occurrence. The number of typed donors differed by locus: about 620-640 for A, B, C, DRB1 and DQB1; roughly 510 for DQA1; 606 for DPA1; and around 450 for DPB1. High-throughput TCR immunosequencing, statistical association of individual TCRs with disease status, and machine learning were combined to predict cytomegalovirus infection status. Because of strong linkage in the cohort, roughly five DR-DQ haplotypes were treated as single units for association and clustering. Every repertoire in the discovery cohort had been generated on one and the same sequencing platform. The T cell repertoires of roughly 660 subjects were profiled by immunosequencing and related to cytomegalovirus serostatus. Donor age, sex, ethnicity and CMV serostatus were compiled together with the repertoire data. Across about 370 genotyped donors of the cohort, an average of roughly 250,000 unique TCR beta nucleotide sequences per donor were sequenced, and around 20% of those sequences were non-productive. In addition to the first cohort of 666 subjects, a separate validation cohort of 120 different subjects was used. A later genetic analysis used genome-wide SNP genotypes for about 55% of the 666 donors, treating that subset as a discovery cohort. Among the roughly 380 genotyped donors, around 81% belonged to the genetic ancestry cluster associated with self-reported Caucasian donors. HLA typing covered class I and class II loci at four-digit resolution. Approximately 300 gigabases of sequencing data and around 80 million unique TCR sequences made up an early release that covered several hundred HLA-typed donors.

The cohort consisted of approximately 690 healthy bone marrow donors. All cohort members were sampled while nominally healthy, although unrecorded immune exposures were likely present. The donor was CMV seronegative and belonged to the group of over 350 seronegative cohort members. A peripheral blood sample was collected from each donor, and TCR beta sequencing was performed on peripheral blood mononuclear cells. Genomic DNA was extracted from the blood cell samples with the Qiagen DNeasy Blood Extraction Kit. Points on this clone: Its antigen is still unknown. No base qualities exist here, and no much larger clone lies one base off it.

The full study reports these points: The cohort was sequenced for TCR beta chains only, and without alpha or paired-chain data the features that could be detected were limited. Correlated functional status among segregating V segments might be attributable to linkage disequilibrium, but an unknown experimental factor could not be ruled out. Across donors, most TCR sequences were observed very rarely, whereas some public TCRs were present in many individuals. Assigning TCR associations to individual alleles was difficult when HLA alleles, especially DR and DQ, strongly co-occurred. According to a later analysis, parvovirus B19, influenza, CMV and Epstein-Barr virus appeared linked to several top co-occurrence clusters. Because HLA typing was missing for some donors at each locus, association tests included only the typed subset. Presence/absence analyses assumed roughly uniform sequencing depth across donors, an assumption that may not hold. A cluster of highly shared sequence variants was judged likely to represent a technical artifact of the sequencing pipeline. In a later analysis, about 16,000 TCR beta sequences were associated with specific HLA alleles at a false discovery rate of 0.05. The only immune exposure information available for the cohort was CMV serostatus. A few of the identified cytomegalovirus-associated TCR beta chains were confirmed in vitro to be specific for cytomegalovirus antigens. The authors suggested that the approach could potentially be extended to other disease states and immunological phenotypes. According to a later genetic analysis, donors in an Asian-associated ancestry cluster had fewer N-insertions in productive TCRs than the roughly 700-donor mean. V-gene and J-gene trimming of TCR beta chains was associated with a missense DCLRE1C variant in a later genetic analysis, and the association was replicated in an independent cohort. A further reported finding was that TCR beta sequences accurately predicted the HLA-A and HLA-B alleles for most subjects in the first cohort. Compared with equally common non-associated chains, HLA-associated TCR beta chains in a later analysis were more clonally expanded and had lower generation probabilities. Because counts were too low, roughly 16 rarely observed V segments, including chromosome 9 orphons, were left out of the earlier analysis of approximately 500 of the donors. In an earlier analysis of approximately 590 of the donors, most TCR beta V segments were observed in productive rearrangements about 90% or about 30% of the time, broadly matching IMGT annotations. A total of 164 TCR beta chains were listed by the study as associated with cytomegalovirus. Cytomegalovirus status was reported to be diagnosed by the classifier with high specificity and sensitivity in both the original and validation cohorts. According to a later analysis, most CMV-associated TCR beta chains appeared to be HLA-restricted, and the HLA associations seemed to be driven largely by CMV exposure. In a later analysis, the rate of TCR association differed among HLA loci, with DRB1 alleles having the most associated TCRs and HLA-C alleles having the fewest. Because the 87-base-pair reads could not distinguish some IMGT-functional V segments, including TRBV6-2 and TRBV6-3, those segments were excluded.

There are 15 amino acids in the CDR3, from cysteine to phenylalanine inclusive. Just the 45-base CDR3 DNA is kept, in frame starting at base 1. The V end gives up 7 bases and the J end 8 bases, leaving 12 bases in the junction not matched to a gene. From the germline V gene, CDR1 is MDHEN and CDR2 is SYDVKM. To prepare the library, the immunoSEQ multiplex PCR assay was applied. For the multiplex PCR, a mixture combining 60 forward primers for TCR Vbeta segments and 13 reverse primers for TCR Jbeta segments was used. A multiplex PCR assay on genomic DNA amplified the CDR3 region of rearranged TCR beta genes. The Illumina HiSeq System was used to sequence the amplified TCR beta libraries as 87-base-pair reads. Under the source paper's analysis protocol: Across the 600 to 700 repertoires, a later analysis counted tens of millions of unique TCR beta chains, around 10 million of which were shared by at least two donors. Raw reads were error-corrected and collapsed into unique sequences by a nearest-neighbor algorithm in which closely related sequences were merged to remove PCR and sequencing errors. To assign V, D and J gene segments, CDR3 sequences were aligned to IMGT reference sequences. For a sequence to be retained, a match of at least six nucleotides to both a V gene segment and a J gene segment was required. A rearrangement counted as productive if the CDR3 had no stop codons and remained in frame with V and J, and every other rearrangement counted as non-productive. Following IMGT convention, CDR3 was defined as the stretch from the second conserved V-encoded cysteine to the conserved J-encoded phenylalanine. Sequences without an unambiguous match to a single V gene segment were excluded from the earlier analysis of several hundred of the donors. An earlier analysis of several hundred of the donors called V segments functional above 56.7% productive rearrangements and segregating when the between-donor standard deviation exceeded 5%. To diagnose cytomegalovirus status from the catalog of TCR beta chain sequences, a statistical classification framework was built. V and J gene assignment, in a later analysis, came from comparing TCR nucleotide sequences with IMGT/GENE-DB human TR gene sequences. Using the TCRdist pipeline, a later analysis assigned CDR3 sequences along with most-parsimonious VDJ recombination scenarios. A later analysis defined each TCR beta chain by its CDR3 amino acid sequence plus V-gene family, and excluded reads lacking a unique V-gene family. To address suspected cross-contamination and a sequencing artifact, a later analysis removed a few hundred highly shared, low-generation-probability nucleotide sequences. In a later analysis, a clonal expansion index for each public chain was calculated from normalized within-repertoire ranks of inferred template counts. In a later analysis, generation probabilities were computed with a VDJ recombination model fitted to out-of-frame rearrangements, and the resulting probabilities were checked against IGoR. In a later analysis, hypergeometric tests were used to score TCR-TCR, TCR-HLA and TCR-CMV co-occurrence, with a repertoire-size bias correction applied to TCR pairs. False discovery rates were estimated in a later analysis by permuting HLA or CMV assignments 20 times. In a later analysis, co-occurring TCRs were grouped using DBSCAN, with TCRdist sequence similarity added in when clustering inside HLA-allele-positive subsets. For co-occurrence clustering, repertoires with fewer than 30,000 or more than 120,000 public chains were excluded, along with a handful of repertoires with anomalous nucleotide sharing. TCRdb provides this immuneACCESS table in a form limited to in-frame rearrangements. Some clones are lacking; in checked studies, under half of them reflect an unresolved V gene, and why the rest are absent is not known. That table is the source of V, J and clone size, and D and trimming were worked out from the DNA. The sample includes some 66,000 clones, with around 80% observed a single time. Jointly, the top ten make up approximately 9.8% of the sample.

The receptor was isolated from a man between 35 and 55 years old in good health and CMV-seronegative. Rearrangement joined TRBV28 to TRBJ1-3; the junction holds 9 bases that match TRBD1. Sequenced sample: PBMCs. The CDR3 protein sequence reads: CASTYRGPARDTIYF. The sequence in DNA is TGTGCCAGCACGTACAGGGGGCCGGCGAGGGACACCATATATTTT.